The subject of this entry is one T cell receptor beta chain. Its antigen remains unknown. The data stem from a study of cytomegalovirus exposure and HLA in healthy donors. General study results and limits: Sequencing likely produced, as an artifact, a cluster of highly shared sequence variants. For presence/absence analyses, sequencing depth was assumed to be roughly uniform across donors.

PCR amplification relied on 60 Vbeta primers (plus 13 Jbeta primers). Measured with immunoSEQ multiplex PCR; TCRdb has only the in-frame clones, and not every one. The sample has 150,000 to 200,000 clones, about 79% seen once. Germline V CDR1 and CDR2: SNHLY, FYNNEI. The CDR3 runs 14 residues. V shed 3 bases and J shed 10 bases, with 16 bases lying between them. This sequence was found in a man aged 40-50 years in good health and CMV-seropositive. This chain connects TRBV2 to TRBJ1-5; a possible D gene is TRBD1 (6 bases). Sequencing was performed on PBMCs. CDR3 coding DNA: TGTGCCAGCAGTGATAGGACAGCGGTCTCTCCCCAGCATTTT. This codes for CASSDRTAVSPQHF.